A single sample is the source of the 15 T cell receptor beta chains below, sequenced in a study of blood T cell repertoires in COVID-19. Clones were sequenced by immunoSEQ multiplex PCR, and TCRdb holds only the in-frame ones, with some missing. The sample has about 130,000 clones, approximately 85% seen once. Sequenced input: peripheral blood. The receptors were gathered from a human donor in a cohort sampled during active COVID-19.

The rearrangement uses TRBV12-3 or TRBV12-4 and TRBJ2-3; TRBD1 matches at 7 bases. V shed 6 bases, J shed 2 bases, and the junction held 2 bases outside the gene matches. The CDR3 sequence is 13 residues long. CDR3 residues: CASRGQLTDTQYF. The CDR3 region has the DNA TGTGCCAGCAGGGGACAGCTCACAGATACGCAGTATTTT.

The V and J genes are TRBV14 and TRBJ2-2; 7 bases line up with TRBD1. Germline V CDR1 and CDR2: SGHDN, FVKESK. The ends lost 3 bases at V and 1 base at J; junction bases unmatched: 5. The CDR3 consists of 16 residues. DNA of the CDR3: TGTGCCAGCAGCCATAAGACAGGGCGGAACACCGGGGAGCTGTTTTTT. Translation gives CASSHKTGRNTGELFF. The full variable domain, completed using reference TRBV14 and TRBJ2-2, is EAGVTQFPSHSVIEKGQTVTLRCDPISGHDNLYWYRRVMGKEIKFLLHFVKESKQDESGMPNNRFLAERTGGTYSTLKVQPAELEDSGVYFCASSHKTGRNTGELFFGEGSRLTVL.

This sequence joins TRBV7-2 and TRBJ1-5, with a tentative D call TRBD1 (6 bases). The CDR3 totals 16 residues. CDR1 and CDR2 from the germline V gene are SGHTA and FQGNSA. Trimming left V 0 bases short and J 0 bases short, with 9 bases between. This CDR3 is CASSLAGGYSNQPQHF. CDR3 DNA: TGTGCCAGCAGCTTAGCAGGGGGATATAGCAATCAGCCCCAGCATTTT.

This clone has just one count. This sample includes further DNA sequences coding for the same CDR3. The CDR3 sequence is CATSRVRQGFDGYTF. The CDR3 DNA reads as TGTGCCACCAGCAGAGTTAGACAGGGGTTCGATGGCTACACCTTC. This sequence joins TRBV15 and TRBJ1-2, with 8 bases aligning to TRBD1. The CDR3 is 15 amino acids. Unmatched junction bases numbered 7, after V lost 1 base and J lost 6 bases. Germline CDR1 LNHNV, CDR2 YYDKDF (reference sequence).

This clone has a single count. The chain recombines TRBV7-8 with TRBJ2-7, with 7 bases that match TRBD2. In germline, CDR1 is SGHVS, CDR2 FQNEAQ. The ends lost 1 base at V and 3 bases at J; junction bases unmatched: 9. This CDR3 has 16 amino acids. The CDR3 DNA follows: TGTGCCAGCAGCTTAGAACTGGGAGGGGCCCTCTACGAGCAGTACTTC. Translation: CASSLELGGALYEQYF.

V and J are TRBV7-9 and TRBJ2-1; D is possibly TRBD1 (5 bases). Trimming cost V 1 base and J 4 bases, with 11 bases left between them. The CDR3 runs 15 residues. Per the germline V gene, CDR1 is SEHNR and CDR2 is FQNEAQ (reference sequence). In DNA form, the CDR3 reads TGTGCCAGCAGCTTAGTGGAGACAGCTTACAATGAGCAGTTCTTC. As protein: CASSLVETAYNEQFF.

The chain carries TRBV6-9 and TRBJ1-4; 7 nucleotides align to TRBD1. The CDR3 spans 16 residues. V lost 5 bases to trimming and J lost 3 bases; unmatched junction nucleotides: 9. Germline CDR1 and CDR2: MNHGY and SVAAGI. CDR3 sequence: CASSMPVTGANEKLFF. Here the CDR3 DNA reads TGTGCCAGCAGTATGCCAGTTACAGGGGCTAATGAAAAACTGTTTTTT.

This chain links TRBV12-5 with TRBJ2-2; 9 bases fit TRBD1. Losses at the gene ends were 6 bases for V and 6 bases for J; bases not matched to a gene: 8. Germline lookup yields CDR1 LGHNT and CDR2 FRNRAP. The CDR3 sequence is 15 residues long. The CDR3 loop reads CASGLTGTGPGELFF. Written as DNA, the CDR3 is TGTGCTAGTGGCCTGACCGGGACAGGGCCCGGGGAGCTGTTTTTT.

This CDR3 reads CASSMGGDVYNEQFF. In DNA form, the CDR3 reads TGTGCCAGTAGTATGGGGGGGGACGTCTACAATGAGCAGTTCTTC. V is TRBV19 and J is TRBJ2-1, with 7 bases aligning to TRBD2. Germline V gene sequence: CDR1 LNHDA, CDR2 SQIVND (reference sequence). The CDR3 loop spans 15 amino acids. Losses at the gene ends were 3 bases for V and 3 bases for J; bases not matched to a gene: 5.

This chain joins TRBV5-1 and TRBJ1-2, with 10 nucleotides matching TRBD1. The V gene end was trimmed by 4 bases and the J gene end by 3 bases; junction bases not matched to a gene: 15. Germline loops: CDR1 SGHRS, CDR2 YFSETQ. The CDR3 is 18 residues long. The CDR3 nucleotides read TGCGCCAGCAGCCCTGGATGGGACAGGGGAAATGGGGACTATGGCTACACCTTC. Translation gives CASSPGWDRGNGDYGYTF.

This clone is a singleton in its sample. The chain is built from TRBV30 and TRBJ1-4; a weak D match, TRBD1 (5 bases). CDR1 is GTSNPN, CDR2 SVGIG, per germline (reference sequence). There are 14 residues in the CDR3. Deletions cut 0 bases from V and 6 bases from J, with 11 bases between. CDR3 DNA: TGTGCCTGGAGTGTAGGCGGGGGACATGAAAAACTGTTTTTT. This gives the protein CAWSVGGGHEKLFF.

There are a few counts of this clone. The chain employs TRBV7-9 and TRBJ2-1; 7 bases align to TRBD2. From germline, CDR1 is SEHNR and CDR2 FQNEAQ (reference sequence). The CDR3 runs to 15 residues. Trimming took 2 bases from V and 3 from J; bases not matched to a gene: 4. The CDR3, as DNA: TGTGCCAGCAGCTTACTCGGGGACTACTACAATGAGCAGTTCTTC. Translating gives CASSLLGDYYNEQFF.

The V gene is TRBV3-1 (or the pseudogene TRBV3-2), the J gene TRBJ2-1, with 11 bases matching TRBD2. The trim removed 2 bases at V and 9 bases at J, leaving 9 bases unmatched. The CDR3 runs to 16 residues. CDR1 and CDR2 from the germline V gene are LGHDT and YNNKEL (reference sequence). Written as DNA, the CDR3 is TGTGCCAGCAGCCAACCGGCTAGCGGGGGGATGGGTGAGCAGTTCTTC. Its translation: CASSQPASGGMGEQFF.

The V gene is TRBV5-4, the J gene TRBJ1-2; 11 nucleotides line up with TRBD1. With 5 bases clipped from V and 4 bases from J, the junction kept 10 bases outside the gene matches. Per germline, CDR1 SGHNT and CDR2 YYREEE (reference sequence). The CDR3 is 16 amino acids. Written as DNA, the CDR3 is TGTGCCAGCAGGCCGGCGGGGACAGGGGGGAGCTATGGCTACACCTTC. Translating it yields CASRPAGTGGSYGYTF.

This clone was picked up a small number of times. This chain uses TRBV27 with TRBJ2-7; the match to TRBD1 covers 8 bases. CDR3 length: 13 amino acids. The trim removed 11 bases at V and 7 bases at J, leaving 13 bases unmatched. Germline V gene data show CDR1 as MNHEY and CDR2 as SMNVEV (reference sequence). The DNA for the CDR3 is TGTGCCTCTCAAGGACAGGGAAGGGGGGAGCAGTACTTC. It yields the protein CASQGQGRGEQYF.